These 5 T cell receptor beta chains were sequenced from one sample in a study of PD-L1 blockade in urothelial cancer. Only in-frame clones appear in the TCRdb table, and some are missing; sequencing was by immunoSEQ multiplex PCR. Here the sample spans roughly 50,000 clones, over 75% being singletons. As to time point: pretreatment peripheral blood. Sequenced here: PBMCs, sampled around atezolizumab (anti-PD-L1) treatment. These receptors all come from a man aged 65-85 years with urothelial cancer.

This clone occurred once. The rearrangement uses TRBV9 and TRBJ1-2; D is undetermined. Trimming stripped 3 bases from V and 8 bases from J, with 14 bases between. This CDR3 comprises 13 residues. In germline, CDR1 is SGDLS, CDR2 YYNGEE. The CDR3 DNA is TGTGCCAGCAGCGGGTCCACTCTGGTCGGCTACACCTTC. Protein: CASSGSTLVGYTF.

V is TRBV7-9 and J is TRBJ2-7; possibly TRBD2 for D (5 bases). The CDR3 runs 12 residues. V lost 7 bases and J 5 bases, leaving 12 bases between the germline ends. In germline, CDR1 is SEHNR, CDR2 FQNEAQ (reference sequence). CDR3 sequence: CASTPWENEQYF. DNA of the CDR3: TGTGCCAGCACTCCTTGGGAGAACGAGCAGTACTTC.

CDR3 DNA: TGTGCCAGCAGATCGACTAGAGTGCTTGACGAGCAGTACTTC. Amino acids: CASRSTRVLDEQYF. This chain connects TRBV7-2 to TRBJ2-7; possible D gene TRBD2, 6 bases. In germline, CDR1 is SGHTA, CDR2 FQGNSA. This CDR3 is built from 14 residues. Trimming stripped 6 bases from V and 5 bases from J, with 17 bases between. The full variable domain, its missing parts supplied by reference TRBV7-2 and TRBJ2-7, is GAGVSQSPSNKVTEKGKDVELRCDPISGHTALYWYRQSLGQGLEFLIYFQGNSAPDKSGLPSDRFSAERTGGSVSTLTIQRTQQEDSAVYLCASRSTRVLDEQYFGPGTRLTVT.

This CDR3 is CASSQDVGVRNGYTF. The CDR3 DNA follows: TGTGCCAGCAGCCAAGATGTCGGGGTTAGGAATGGCTACACCTTC. The genes are TRBV14 and TRBJ1-2; no firm D call. Germline CDR1 reads SGHDN; CDR2 reads FVKESK. This CDR3 is built from 15 residues. V was clipped by 0 bases and J by 6 bases, with 14 bases between them.

The chain employs TRBV5-1 and TRBJ2-1, with 12 positions matching TRBD1. Germline CDR1 reads SGHRS; CDR2 reads YFSETQ. J gave up 8 bases and V 8 bases, and 11 bases lay outside the gene matches. This CDR3 has 15 residues. The CDR3 is CASAPGTGGSDEQFF. The CDR3, as DNA: TGCGCCAGTGCCCCCGGGACAGGGGGCTCGGATGAGCAGTTCTTC.